This TCR beta chain was documented in a study of blood T cell repertoires in COVID-19. Donors were grouped by their self-reported clinical history. The CDR3 extends over 14 amino acids. Germline-derived CDR1 and CDR2 are LNHDA and SQIVND (reference sequence). V lost 3 bases, J lost 7 bases, and 8 bases stayed unmatched. Per the original data handling: Using reference gene primer amplification, nucleated cell counts were estimated. Sequencing used immunoSEQ multiplex PCR; TCRdb keeps in-frame clones, though not all of them. The DNA was the basis for D and trimming; V, J and clone size are from that table. The sample records 200,000 to 250,000 clones, over 70% being singletons.

The sequenced sample was PBMCs or T cells enriched from blood (not recorded which). This clonotype was obtained from a woman aged 25-40 years who had been exposed to COVID-19. The V call is TRBV19, the J call TRBJ1-2; 7 bases line up with TRBD1. CDR3 residues: CASSMRQGKGGYTF. CDR3 in DNA: TGTGCCAGTAGTATGCGACAGGGAAAGGGTGGCTACACCTTC.